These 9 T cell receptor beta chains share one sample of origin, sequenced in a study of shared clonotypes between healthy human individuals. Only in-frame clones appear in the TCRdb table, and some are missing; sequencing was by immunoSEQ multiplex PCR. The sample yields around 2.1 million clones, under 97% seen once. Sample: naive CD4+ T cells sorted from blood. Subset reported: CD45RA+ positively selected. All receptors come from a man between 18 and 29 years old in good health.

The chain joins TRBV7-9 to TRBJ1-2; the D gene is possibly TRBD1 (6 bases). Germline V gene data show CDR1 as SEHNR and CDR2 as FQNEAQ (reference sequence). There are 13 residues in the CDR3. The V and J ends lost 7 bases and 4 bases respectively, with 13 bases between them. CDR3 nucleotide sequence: TGTGCCAGCACGAGAGGAGGGGGCTATGGCTACACCTTC. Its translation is CASTRGGGYGYTF.

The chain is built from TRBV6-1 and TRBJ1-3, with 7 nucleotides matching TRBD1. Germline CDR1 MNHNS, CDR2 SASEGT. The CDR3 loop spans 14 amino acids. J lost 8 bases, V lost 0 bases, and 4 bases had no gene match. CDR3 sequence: CASSEALQGDTIYF. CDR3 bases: TGTGCCAGCAGTGAAGCGCTCCAGGGGGACACCATATATTTT.

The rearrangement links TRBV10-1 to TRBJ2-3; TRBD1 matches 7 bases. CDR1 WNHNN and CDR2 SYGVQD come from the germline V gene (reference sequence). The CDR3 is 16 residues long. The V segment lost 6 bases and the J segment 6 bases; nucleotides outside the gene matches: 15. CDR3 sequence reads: CASSGTVYGPGDTQYF. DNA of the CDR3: TGCGCCAGCAGCGGGACAGTTTACGGCCCCGGGGATACGCAGTATTTT.

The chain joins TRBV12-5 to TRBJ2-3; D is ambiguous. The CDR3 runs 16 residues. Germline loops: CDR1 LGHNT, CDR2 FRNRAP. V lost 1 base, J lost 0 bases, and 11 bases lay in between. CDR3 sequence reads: CASGLGLDRSTDTQYF. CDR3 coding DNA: TGTGCTAGTGGTTTGGGACTTGACCGGAGCACAGATACGCAGTATTTT.

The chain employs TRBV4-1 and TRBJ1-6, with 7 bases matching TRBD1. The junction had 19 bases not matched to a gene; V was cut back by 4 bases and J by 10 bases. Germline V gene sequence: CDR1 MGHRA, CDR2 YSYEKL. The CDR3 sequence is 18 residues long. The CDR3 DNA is TGCGCCAGCAGCCTGAGGGAGGAACAGGGGCTCGTGGGATCACCCCTCCACTTT. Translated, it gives CASSLREEQGLVGSPLHF.

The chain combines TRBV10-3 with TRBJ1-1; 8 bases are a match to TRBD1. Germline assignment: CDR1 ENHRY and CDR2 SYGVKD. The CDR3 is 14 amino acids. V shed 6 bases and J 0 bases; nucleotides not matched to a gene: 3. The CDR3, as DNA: TGTGCCATCAGGGGACAGGCTTTGAACACTGAAGCTTTCTTT. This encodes CAIRGQALNTEAFF.

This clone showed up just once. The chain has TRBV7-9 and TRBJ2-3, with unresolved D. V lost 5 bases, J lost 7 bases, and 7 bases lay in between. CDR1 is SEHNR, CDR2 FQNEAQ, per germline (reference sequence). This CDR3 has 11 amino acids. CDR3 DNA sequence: TGTGCCAGCAGCCCCCAAAATACGCAGTATTTT. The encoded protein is CASSPQNTQYF. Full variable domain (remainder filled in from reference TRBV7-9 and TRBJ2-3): DTGVSQNPRHKITKRGQNVTFRCDPISEHNRLYWYRQTLGQGPEFLTYFQNEAQLEKSRLLSDRFSAERPKGSFSTLEIQRTEQGDSAMYLCASSPQNTQYFGPGTRLTVL.

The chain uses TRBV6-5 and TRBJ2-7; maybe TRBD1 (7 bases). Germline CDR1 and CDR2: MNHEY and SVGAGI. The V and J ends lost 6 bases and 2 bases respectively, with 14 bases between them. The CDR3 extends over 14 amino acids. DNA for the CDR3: TGTGCCAGCAGCAGACAGGGAGGCACCTACGAGCAGTACTTC. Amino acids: CASSRQGGTYEQYF.

The CDR3 coding sequence is TGTGCCAGCAGTACACGGGACAGCTACGAGCAGTACTTC. Its protein is CASSTRDSYEQYF. This chain connects TRBV6-5 to TRBJ2-7, with TRBD1 identical over 7 bases. The CDR3 length is 13 residues. Per the germline V gene, CDR1 is MNHEY and CDR2 is SVGAGI. The junction had 4 bases not matched to a gene; V was cut back by 5 bases and J by 3 bases.